A selection of T cell receptor beta chains follows, all from one sample in a study of CD8 T cells in ankylosing spondylitis. TCRdb called the 5' RACE reads again in MiXCR, with one record for every CDR3 protein. The sample holds roughly 490,000 distinct CDR3 sequences; 5.3% are singletons and the top ten take 3% to 4.5%. The sequencing input was blood, either unsorted or a sorted T cell fraction (not recorded which). The receptors were sampled from a male donor with ankylosing spondylitis. Both conserved end residues are part of each CDR3. The order of the fields is clone size, V gene, D gene, J gene, CDR3 protein, CDR3 DNA. The D gene is left open where the match is weak. Size is omitted from some rows. Given values are once, few, many or a class for expanded clones.

size: many
V: TRBV7-9
D: NA
J: TRBJ2-7
CDR3: CASSSYNEQYF
DNA: TGTGCCAGCAGCTCCTATAACGAGCAGTACTTC

size: NA
V: TRBV7-2
D: TRBD1
J: TRBJ1-2
CDR3: CASSVGTGGYGYTF
DNA: TGTGCCAGCAGCGTAGGGACAGGGGGCTATGGCTACACCTTC

size: few
V: TRBV28
D: TRBD1
J: TRBJ2-1
CDR3: CASSLRGYHSKTNEQFF
DNA: TGTGCCAGCAGCCTCAGGGGGTATCATTCTAAAACCAATGAGCAGTTCTTC

size: many
V: TRBV29-1
D: TRBD1
J: TRBJ2-5
CDR3: CSVVDRDGETQYF
DNA: TGCAGCGTTGTAGACAGGGATGGGGAGACCCAGTACTTC

size: many
V: TRBV20-1
D: TRBD1
J: TRBJ2-5
CDR3: CSARGYRGSETQYF
DNA: TGCAGTGCTAGAGGTTACAGGGGGTCAGAGACCCAGTACTTC

size: many
V: TRBV7-9
D: TRBD2
J: TRBJ2-1
CDR3: CASSLARTSYEQFF
DNA: TGTGCCAGCAGCTTAGCGCGGACTAGCTATGAGCAGTTCTTC

size: many
V: TRBV6-5
D: NA
J: TRBJ2-5
CDR3: CASIEEETQYF
DNA: TGTGCCAGCATAGAAGAAGAGACCCAGTACTTC

size: many
V: TRBV6-1
D: TRBD1
J: TRBJ2-1
CDR3: CASTLIPGQDEQFF
DNA: TGTGCCAGCACCCTCATCCCGGGACAGGATGAGCAGTTCTTC

size: many
V: TRBV5-1
D: TRBD1
J: TRBJ1-1
CDR3: CASSPRDRNTEAFF
DNA: TGCGCCAGCAGCCCCCGGGACAGGAACACTGAAGCTTTCTTT

size: many
V: TRBV6-1
D: NA
J: TRBJ2-2
CDR3: CASRGSGATGELFF
DNA: TGTGCCAGCAGGGGCTCAGGGGCCACCGGGGAGCTGTTTTTT

size: NA
V: TRBV10-1
D: NA
J: TRBJ1-5
CDR3: CASSESGYRQPQHF
DNA: TGCGCCAGCAGTGAGTCTGGCTACCGTCAGCCCCAGCATTTT

size: NA
V: TRBV5-1
D: TRBD2
J: TRBJ2-5
CDR3: CASSILLAGEETQYF
DNA: TGCGCCAGCAGCATCCTTCTAGCGGGAGAGGAGACCCAGTACTTC

size: many
V: TRBV20-1
D: NA
J: TRBJ2-1
CDR3: CSVIDRYNEQFF
DNA: TGCAGTGTTATTGACAGGTACAATGAGCAGTTCTTC

size: many
V: TRBV12-3/TRBV12-4
D: TRBD1
J: TRBJ2-1
CDR3: CASSPGTGPYNEQFF
DNA: TGTGCCAGCAGTCCCGGGACAGGGCCCTACAATGAGCAGTTCTTC

size: many
V: TRBV6-2/TRBV6-3
D: NA
J: TRBJ1-5
CDR3: CASSYHVFLGDNQPQHF
DNA: TGTGCCAGCAGTTACCATGTATTCCTTGGGGACAATCAGCCCCAGCATTTT

size: NA
V: TRBV5-1
D: TRBD1
J: TRBJ2-2
CDR3: CASSTGGFVGELFF
DNA: TGCGCCAGCTCTACAGGGGGCTTTGTCGGGGAGCTGTTTTTT

size: many
V: TRBV5-6
D: TRBD1
J: TRBJ1-2
CDR3: CASSLQGDSLYGYTF
DNA: TGTGCCAGCAGCCTACAGGGGGATTCCCTCTATGGCTACACCTTC

size: NA
V: TRBV27
D: NA
J: TRBJ1-6
CDR3: CASSPGQLFLSPLHF
DNA: TGTGCCAGCAGTCCCGGACAGTTATTCCTTTCACCCCTCCACTTT

size: many
V: TRBV7-2
D: NA
J: TRBJ2-2
CDR3: CASSLNPGSNTGELFF
DNA: TGTGCCAGCAGCTTAAACCCGGGAAGTAACACCGGGGAGCTGTTTTTT

size: NA
V: TRBV7-2
D: NA
J: TRBJ2-5
CDR3: CASSWRVGQETQYF
DNA: TGTGCCAGCAGCTGGAGGGTAGGGCAAGAGACCCAGTACTTC

size: NA
V: TRBV29-1
D: TRBD1
J: TRBJ2-7
CDR3: CSVGGQGREQYF
DNA: TGCAGCGTTGGGGGACAGGGTCGGGAGCAGTACTTC

size: NA
V: TRBV12-3/TRBV12-4
D: TRBD1
J: TRBJ1-2
CDR3: CASSSTLRQGRYYGYTF
DNA: TGTGCCAGCAGCTCTACTTTAAGACAGGGACGATACTATGGCTACACCTTC

size: many
V: TRBV20-1
D: NA
J: TRBJ2-1
CDR3: CSASRRAASSYNEQFF
DNA: TGCAGTGCTAGTCGACGGGCAGCGAGCTCCTACAATGAGCAGTTCTTC

size: many
V: TRBV7-2
D: NA
J: TRBJ2-1
CDR3: CASSSLLTEQFF
DNA: TGTGCCAGCAGCTCACTACTAACTGAGCAGTTCTTC

size: many
V: TRBV12-3/TRBV12-4
D: NA
J: TRBJ1-5
CDR3: CASSLGTGASNQPQHF
DNA: TGTGCCAGCAGTTTAGGGACCGGGGCCAGCAATCAGCCCCAGCATTTT

size: many
V: TRBV20-1
D: NA
J: TRBJ1-5
CDR3: CSARDRLGTTYSNQPQHF
DNA: TGCAGTGCTAGAGATCGATTGGGCACAACCTATAGCAATCAGCCCCAGCATTTT

size: many
V: TRBV11-2
D: NA
J: TRBJ1-6
CDR3: CASSSDWNSPLHF
DNA: TGTGCCAGCAGCTCCGACTGGAATTCACCCCTCCACTTT

size: many
V: TRBV28
D: TRBD1
J: TRBJ1-4
CDR3: CATGDSLANEKLFF
DNA: TGTGCCACCGGGGACAGCCTGGCTAATGAAAAACTGTTTTTT

size: many
V: TRBV20-1
D: NA
J: TRBJ2-7
CDR3: CSALPPLAGTTYEQYF
DNA: TGCAGTGCCCTTCCCCCTTTGGCGGGCACGACCTACGAGCAGTACTTC

size: NA
V: TRBV5-6
D: NA
J: TRBJ2-1
CDR3: CAISPGPICNEQFF
DNA: TGTGCCATCAGCCCCGGGCCCATCTGCAATGAGCAGTTCTTC

size: many
V: TRBV5-1
D: TRBD1
J: TRBJ1-2
CDR3: CASSLLTGNYGYTF
DNA: TGCGCCAGCAGCTTGCTGACAGGGAACTATGGCTACACCTTC

size: many
V: TRBV6-1
D: NA
J: TRBJ2-7
CDR3: CASSRGTASRPYEQYF
DNA: TGTGCCAGCAGTCGCGGGACAGCCAGTAGACCTTACGAGCAGTACTTC

size: many
V: TRBV5-6
D: NA
J: TRBJ1-1
CDR3: CASSLRVRGQRDLEAFF
DNA: TGTGCCAGCAGCTTGCGCGTTCGAGGACAGAGAGACCTTGAAGCTTTCTTT

size: many
V: TRBV24-1
D: NA
J: TRBJ2-5
CDR3: CATSEAGALMETQYF
DNA: TGTGCCACCAGTGAGGCGGGGGCGTTAATGGAGACCCAGTACTTC

size: NA
V: TRBV11-2
D: NA
J: TRBJ2-5
CDR3: CASSPGTGGAYQETQYF
DNA: TGTGCCAGCAGCCCAGGGACCGGAGGAGCCTACCAAGAGACCCAGTACTTC

size: many
V: TRBV7-2
D: NA
J: TRBJ1-4
CDR3: CASSLTQGVEKLFF
DNA: TGTGCCAGCAGCTTAACACAGGGAGTGGAAAAACTGTTTTTT

size: many
V: TRBV6-2/TRBV6-3
D: NA
J: TRBJ2-2
CDR3: CASSYSRTGELFF
DNA: TGTGCCAGCAGTTACTCGCGGACCGGGGAGCTGTTTTTT

size: many
V: TRBV4-2
D: TRBD1
J: TRBJ1-1
CDR3: CASSQIGAQGAAFF
DNA: TGTGCCAGCAGCCAAATTGGGGCACAGGGGGCGGCTTTCTTT

size: few
V: TRBV5-6
D: NA
J: TRBJ1-4
CDR3: CASRIWGATNEKLFF
DNA: TGTGCCAGCAGAATTTGGGGTGCAACTAATGAAAAACTGTTTTTT